These T cell receptor beta chains were read from a single sample in a study of early T cells in non-severe SARS-CoV-2 infection. TCRdb analysed the 5' RACE reads with MiXCR anew, one entry per CDR3 protein. The sample contains about 72,000 distinct CDR3 sequences, around 10% of which appear only once. Here the sequenced sample was whole blood, taken at baseline. The source of these receptors is an adult who was a healthcare worker with PCR-confirmed SARS-CoV-2 infection or an uninfected control (not recorded which). CDR3s include the opening cysteine and the closing phenylalanine or tryptophan. The D gene is left open where the match is weak. Clone size, where shown, is once, few, many, or a class for clones that have expanded.

TRBJ2-1 many TRBV19 15 TRBD2 TGTGCCAGTAGTTCGGGGGGGCAGTTCTACAATGAGCAGTTCTTC CASSSGGQFYNEQFF
TRBJ1-2 few TRBV5-1 15 TRBD1 TGCGCCAGCAGCTTGGCCCAGGGGGCGGAACGGGGCTACACCTTC CASSLAQGAERGYTF
TRBJ1-1 many TRBV12-3/TRBV12-4 13 - TGTGCCAGCAGTCTTACACCGAACACTGAAGCTTTCTTT CASSLTPNTEAFF
TRBJ2-3 - TRBV7-2 16 TRBD2 TGTGCCAGCAGCTTAGTGGCTAGCGGGGGGACAGATACGCAGTATTTT CASSLVASGGTDTQYF
TRBJ2-1 many TRBV24-1 15 - TGTGCCACCAGTGATCAGGGGCCCCTCTACAATGAGCAGTTCTTC CATSDQGPLYNEQFF
TRBJ2-2 many TRBV7-3 14 - TGTGCCAGCAGCTTAGGGGTGAACACCGGGGAGCTGTTTTTT CASSLGVNTGELFF
TRBJ2-3 few TRBV6-4 15 - TGTGCCAGCAGTGATGGGACGGGAAGCACAGATACGCAGTATTTT CASSDGTGSTDTQYF
TRBJ2-2 many TRBV7-3 15 TRBD2 TGTGCCAGCAGCTCCGTACGGGGGGGCACCGGGGAGCTGTTTTTT CASSSVRGGTGELFF
TRBJ2-4 few TRBV5-5 11 - TGTGCCAGCAGTGCCGGCGGCATTCAGTACTTC CASSAGGIQYF
TRBJ1-6 - TRBV5-1 17 TRBD1 TGCGCCAGCAGCTTCTCAAGGACAGGCGGTGTGGATTCACCCCTCCACTTT CASSFSRTGGVDSPLHF
TRBJ1-2 few TRBV19 17 TRBD1 TGTGCCAGTAAGAGCCGGGACAGGGGACCCATAAACTATGGCTACACCTTC CASKSRDRGPINYGYTF
TRBJ2-7 many TRBV5-1 14 - TGCGCCAGCAGCTTGGAAGGGCAGAGCTACGAGCAGTACTTC CASSLEGQSYEQYF
TRBJ1-4 many TRBV7-6 16 TRBD1 TGTGCCAGCAGCCCAGGGACAGCCATGCGAAATGAAAAACTGTTTTTT CASSPGTAMRNEKLFF
TRBJ2-1 many TRBV9 15 TRBD1 TGTGCCAGCGGACAGGGGGTCAGCTCCTACAATGAGCAGTTCTTC CASGQGVSSYNEQFF
TRBJ2-7 - TRBV10-3 15 - TGTGCCATCAGTGAAGGCAGGGGAAACTCCTACGAGCAGTACTTC CAISEGRGNSYEQYF
TRBJ2-1 many TRBV13 14 TRBD1 TGTGCCAGCAGCGTTGACAGGGCCTACAATGAGCAGTTCTTC CASSVDRAYNEQFF